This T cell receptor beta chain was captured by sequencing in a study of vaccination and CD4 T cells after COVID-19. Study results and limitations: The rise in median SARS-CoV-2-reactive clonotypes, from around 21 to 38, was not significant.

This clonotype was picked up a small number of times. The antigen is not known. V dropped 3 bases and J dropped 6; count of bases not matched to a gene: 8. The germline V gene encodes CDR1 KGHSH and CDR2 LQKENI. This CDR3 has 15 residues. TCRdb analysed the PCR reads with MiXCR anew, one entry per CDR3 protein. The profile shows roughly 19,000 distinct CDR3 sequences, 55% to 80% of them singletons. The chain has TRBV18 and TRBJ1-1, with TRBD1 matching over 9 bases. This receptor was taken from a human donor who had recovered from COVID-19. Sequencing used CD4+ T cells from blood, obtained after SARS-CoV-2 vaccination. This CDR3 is CASSPPNRGQAEAFF. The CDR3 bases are TGTGCCAGCTCACCTCCCAACAGGGGGCAGGCTGAAGCTTTCTTT.